The present T cell receptor beta chain was sequenced within a study of technical replicates of blood from several donors. Germline V gene sequence: CDR1 SGHTA, CDR2 FQGNSA. The length of the CDR3 is 14 residues. V lost 5 bases and J lost 7; bases outside the gene matches: 3. Assay used: immunoSEQ multiplex PCR; TCRdb lists only in-frame clones, some missing. The sample has under 70,000 clones; approximately 93% are singletons. Sequenced: PBMCs. The chain links TRBV7-2 to TRBJ2-1, with 12 bases matching TRBD1. The receptor's source is a human donor in good health. Some clones in this sample may be carry-over from other donors' samples. For the CDR3, the DNA is TGTGCCAGCAGCACGGGACAGGGGGCAAATGAGCAGTTCTTC. This translates into CASSTGQGANEQFF.